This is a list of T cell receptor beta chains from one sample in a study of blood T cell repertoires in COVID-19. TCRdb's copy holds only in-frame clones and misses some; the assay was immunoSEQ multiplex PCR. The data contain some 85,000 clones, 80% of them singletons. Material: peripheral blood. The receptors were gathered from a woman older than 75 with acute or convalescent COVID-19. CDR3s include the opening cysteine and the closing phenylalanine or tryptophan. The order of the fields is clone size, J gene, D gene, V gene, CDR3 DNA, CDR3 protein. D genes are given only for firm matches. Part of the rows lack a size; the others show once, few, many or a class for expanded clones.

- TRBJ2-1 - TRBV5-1 TGCGCCAGCAGCGGAGTGGACAATGAGCAGTTCTTC CASSGVDNEQFF
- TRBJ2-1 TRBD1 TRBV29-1 TGCAGCGTCCCACAGGGGTCAAGCTCCTACAATGAGCAGTTCTTC CSVPQGSSSYNEQFF
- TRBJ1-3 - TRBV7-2 TGTGCCAGCAGCTTAGCTTTGAGTTTGAAGCCCTTCTCTGGAAACACCATATATTTT CASSLALSLKPFSGNTIYF
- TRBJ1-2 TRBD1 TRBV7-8 TGTGCCAGCAGCTCAAACAGGGGGGGGCAGGGAGGCTACACCTTC CASSSNRGGQGGYTF
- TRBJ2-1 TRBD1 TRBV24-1 TGTGCCACCAGTGATCCAGCGACAGGGCGAAATGAGCAGTTCTTC CATSDPATGRNEQFF
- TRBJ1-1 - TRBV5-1 TGCGCCAGCAGCGCCCTGACAGGGAACACTGAAGCTTTCTTT CASSALTGNTEAFF
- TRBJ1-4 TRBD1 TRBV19 TGTGCCAGAGAGGACAGGCCAACTAATGAAAAACTGTTTTTT CAREDRPTNEKLFF
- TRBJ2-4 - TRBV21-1 TGTGCCAGCAGCAAAGGGTCGGGACAGGACAAAAACATTCAGTACTTC CASSKGSGQDKNIQYF
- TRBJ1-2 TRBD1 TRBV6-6 TGTGCCAGCAGTTACTCCGACAGGGTCTATGGCTACACCTTC CASSYSDRVYGYTF
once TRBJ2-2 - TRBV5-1 TGCGCCAGCAGCTTAAGTCCAGGAACCGGGGAGCTGTTTTTT CASSLSPGTGELFF
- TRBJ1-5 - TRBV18 TGTGCCAGCTCACCTCCCGGGCAGGGTGGCTCGCCCCAGCATTTT CASSPPGQGGSPQHF
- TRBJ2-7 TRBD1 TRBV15 TGTGCCACCAGCAGTATGACAGGGTCTTTCGAGCAGTACTTC CATSSMTGSFEQYF
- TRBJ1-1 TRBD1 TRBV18 TGTGCCAGCTCACCTTCCGGACAGGGGGCTGAAGCTTTCTTT CASSPSGQGAEAFF
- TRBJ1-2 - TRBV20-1 TGCAGTGCTAGTACTCCTGCTAACTATGGCTACACCTTC CSASTPANYGYTF
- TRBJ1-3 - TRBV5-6 TGTGCCAGCAGCCTCTCTGGAAACACCATATATTTT CASSLSGNTIYF
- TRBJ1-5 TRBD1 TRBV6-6 TGTGCCAGCAGCTATACAGGGGACGGCCAGCCCCAGCATTTT CASSYTGDGQPQHF
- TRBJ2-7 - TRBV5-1 TGCGCCAGCAGCTTGCTTTCGGCGGGAAGCTCCTACGAGCAGTACTTC CASSLLSAGSSYEQYF
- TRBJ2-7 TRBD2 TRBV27 TGTGCCAGCAGTACCACCGGGACTAGCGACGAGCAGTACTTC CASSTTGTSDEQYF
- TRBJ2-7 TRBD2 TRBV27 TGTGCCAGCACCGCCGCTAGCGGGGGCTCCTACGAGCAGTACTTC CASTAASGGSYEQYF
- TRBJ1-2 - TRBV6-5 TGTGCCAGCAGTTACTCTGGAGGGTTACGCTATGGCTACACCTTC CASSYSGGLRYGYTF
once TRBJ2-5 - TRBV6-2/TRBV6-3 TGTGCCAGCACCCCTCGAGGGGGCCCGGAGGGGACCCAGTACTTC CASTPRGGPEGTQYF
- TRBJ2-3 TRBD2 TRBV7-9 TGTGCCAGCAGCCCCCGGGGGACTAGCGGGAACCTAGAGGGTACGCAGTATTTT CASSPRGTSGNLEGTQYF
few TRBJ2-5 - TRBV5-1 TGCGCCAGCAGCTTGGCCGGGGAGACCCAGTACTTC CASSLAGETQYF
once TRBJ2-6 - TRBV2 TGTGCCAGCAGAACCTCCTCCCGGCGGGGAACTGGGGCCAACGTCCTGACTTTC CASRTSSRRGTGANVLTF
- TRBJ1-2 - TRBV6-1 TGTGCCAGCAGTGAACGTAAGGGGATCTCCTATGGCTACACCTTC CASSERKGISYGYTF
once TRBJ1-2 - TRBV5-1 TGCGCCAGCAGCTTAGAAGCCTCCAACGGTGGCTACACCTTC CASSLEASNGGYTF
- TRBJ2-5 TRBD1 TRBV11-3 TGTGCCAGCAGCCCCCAGGGGGCCCAAGAGACCCAGTACTTC CASSPQGAQETQYF
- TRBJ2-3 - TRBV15 TGTGCCACCAGCAGAGATGGTGGGCGCACAGATACGCAGTATTTT CATSRDGGRTDTQYF
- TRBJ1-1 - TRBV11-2 TGTGCCAGCAGCTTCCCCCAAGGAGGTCCTGAAGCTTTCTTT CASSFPQGGPEAFF
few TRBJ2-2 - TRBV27 TGTGCCAGCAGGCGGGGGCAGGCAAACACCGGGGAGCTGTTTTTT CASRRGQANTGELFF
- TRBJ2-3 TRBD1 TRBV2 TGTGCCAGCAGTGAAGCTCCGGACAGGGACACAGATACGCAGTATTTT CASSEAPDRDTDTQYF
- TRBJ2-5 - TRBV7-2 TGTGCCAGCAGCTTAGCGCCGGAGGGGCCCCAAGAGACCCAGTACTTC CASSLAPEGPQETQYF